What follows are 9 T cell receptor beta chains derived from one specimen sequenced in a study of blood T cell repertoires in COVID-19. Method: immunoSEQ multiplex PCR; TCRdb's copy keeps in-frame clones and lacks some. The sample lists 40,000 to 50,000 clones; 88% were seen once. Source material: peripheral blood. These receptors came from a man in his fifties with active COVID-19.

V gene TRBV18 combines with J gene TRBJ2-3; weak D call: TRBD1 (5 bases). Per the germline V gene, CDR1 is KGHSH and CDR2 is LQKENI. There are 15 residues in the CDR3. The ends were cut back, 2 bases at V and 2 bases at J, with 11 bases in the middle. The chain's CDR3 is CASSPSRQLTDTQYF. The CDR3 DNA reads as TGTGCCAGCTCACCATCAAGACAGCTCACAGATACGCAGTATTTT.

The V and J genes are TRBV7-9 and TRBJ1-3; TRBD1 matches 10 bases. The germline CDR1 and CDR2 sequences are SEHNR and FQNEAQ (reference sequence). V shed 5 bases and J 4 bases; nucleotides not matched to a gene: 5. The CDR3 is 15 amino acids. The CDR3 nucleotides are TGTGCCAGCAGCACAGGACAGGGGGAAGGAAACACCATATATTTT. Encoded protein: CASSTGQGEGNTIYF.

The chain's CDR3 is CASSQAQIAGTYEQYF. In nucleotides, the CDR3 is TGCGCCAGCAGCCAAGCTCAAATAGCGGGGACCTACGAGCAGTACTTC. The chain uses TRBV4-3 and TRBJ2-7, with 8 bases that match TRBD2. The CDR3 contains 16 residues. Trimming cost V 1 base and J 2 bases; bases outside gene matches: 7. Per germline, CDR1 LGHNA and CDR2 YSLEER.

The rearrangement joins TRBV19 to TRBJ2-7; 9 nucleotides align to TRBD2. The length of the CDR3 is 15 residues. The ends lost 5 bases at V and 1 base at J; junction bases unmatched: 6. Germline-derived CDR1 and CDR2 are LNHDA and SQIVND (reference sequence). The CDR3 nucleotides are TGTGCCAGTAGTTCCCAGACTAGCGGATCCTACGAGCAGTACTTC. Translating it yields CASSSQTSGSYEQYF.

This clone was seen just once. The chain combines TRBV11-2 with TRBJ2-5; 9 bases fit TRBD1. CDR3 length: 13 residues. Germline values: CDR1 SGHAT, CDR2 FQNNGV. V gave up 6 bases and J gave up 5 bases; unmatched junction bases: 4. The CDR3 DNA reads TGTGCCAGCAGGGGGACAGGGCACGAGACCCAGTACTTC. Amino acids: CASRGTGHETQYF. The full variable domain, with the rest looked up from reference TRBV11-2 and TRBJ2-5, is EAGVAQSPRYKIIEKRQSVAFWCNPISGHATLYWYQQILGQGPKLLIQFQNNGVVDDSQLPKDRFSAERLKGVDSTLKIQPAKLEDSAVYLCASRGTGHETQYFGPGTRLLVL.

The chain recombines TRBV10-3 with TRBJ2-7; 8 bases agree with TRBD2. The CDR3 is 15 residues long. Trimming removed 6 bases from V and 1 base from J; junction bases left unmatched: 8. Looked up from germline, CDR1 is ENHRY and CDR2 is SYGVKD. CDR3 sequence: CAIRGPGLGSYEQYF. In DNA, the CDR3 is TGTGCCATCAGGGGACCGGGACTAGGTTCCTACGAGCAGTACTTC.

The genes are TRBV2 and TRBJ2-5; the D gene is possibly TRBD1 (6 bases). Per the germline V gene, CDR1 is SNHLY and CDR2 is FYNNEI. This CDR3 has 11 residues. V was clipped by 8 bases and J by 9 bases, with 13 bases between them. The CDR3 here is CASRIPGAQYF. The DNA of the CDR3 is TGTGCCAGCCGCATCCCAGGGGCCCAGTACTTC.

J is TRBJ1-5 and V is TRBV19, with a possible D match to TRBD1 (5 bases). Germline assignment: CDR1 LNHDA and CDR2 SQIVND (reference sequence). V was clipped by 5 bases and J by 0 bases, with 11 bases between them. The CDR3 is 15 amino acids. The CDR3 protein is CASSSRGASNQPQHF. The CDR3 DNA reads TGTGCCAGTAGTTCCCGTGGGGCTAGCAATCAGCCCCAGCATTTT. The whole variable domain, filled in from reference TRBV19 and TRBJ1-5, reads DGGITQSPKYLFRKEGQNVTLSCEQNLNHDAMYWYRQDPGQGLRLIYYSQIVNDFQKGDIAEGYSVSREKKESFPLTVTSAQKNPTAFYLCASSSRGASNQPQHFGDGTRLSIL.

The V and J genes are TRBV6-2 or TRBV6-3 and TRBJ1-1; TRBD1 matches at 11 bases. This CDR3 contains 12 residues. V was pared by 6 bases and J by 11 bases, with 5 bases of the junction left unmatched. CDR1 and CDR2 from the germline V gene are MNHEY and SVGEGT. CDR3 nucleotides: TGTGCCAGCAGCCCCGGGACAGGGGGGGCTTTCTTT. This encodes CASSPGTGGAFF.